The source of this T cell receptor beta chain is a study of blood T cell repertoires in COVID-19. Study information: Some COVID-19 samples were acute and others convalescent; all came from the United States, Italy and Spain. PBMCs, B-cell-depleted T cells, or T cells were the source of the cDNA or gDNA that made up the material.

Participants had their cohort set by participant-reported clinical history. This CDR3 spans 17 amino acids. The trim removed 0 bases at V and 10 bases at J, leaving 11 bases unmatched. Germline CDR1 and CDR2: SGDLS and YYNGEE. Study processing details: Nucleated cell number was recorded as an estimate derived from reference gene primer amplification. Libraries were prepared by immunoSEQ multiplex PCR; TCRdb keeps only in-frame clonotypes and omits some of them. From that table come the V and J calls and clone size; the DNA was used to work out D and trimming. Here the sample spans around 250,000 clones, over 80% being singletons.

Sequences were obtained from PBMCs or T cells enriched from blood (not recorded which). The receptor's source is a human donor in a cohort exposed to, infected with or recovered from COVID-19 (not recorded which). The donor label of this sample is uncertain. V is TRBV9 and J is TRBJ2-1; 12 nucleotides match TRBD2. The CDR3 nucleotides read TGTGCCAGCAGCGTAGCTAGCGGGGGGGCTCCTTACGCGGAGCAGTTCTTC. Amino acid sequence: CASSVASGGAPYAEQFF. Using reference TRBV9 and TRBJ2-1 for the parts outside the CDR3, the full variable domain is DSGVTQTPKHLITATGQRVTLRCSPRSGDLSVYWYQQSLDQGLQFLIQYYNGEERAKGNILERFSAQQFPDLHSELNLSSLELGDSALYFCASSVASGGAPYAEQFFGPGTRLTVL.